The next 14 T cell receptor beta chains were all read from a single sample in a study. Tregs were sorted as CD4+CD25+CD127-/low cells. TCRdb used MiXCR to reprocess the 5' RACE reads, holding one entry per CDR3 protein. Counted here are approximately 9,800 distinct CDR3 sequences, 14% occurring once; the ten biggest clones make up less than 4%. The sequencing input was Tregs sorted from blood. The source is a female donor with breast cancer.

There are a few counts of this clonotype. A much bigger clone sits one base away, suggesting this may be a read error. In this CDR3 the conserved last residue, phenylalanine or tryptophan, is missing, so a read error is likely. The chain combines TRBV12-3 or TRBV12-4 with TRBJ1-2, with 10 bases fitting TRBD1. V gave up 3 bases and J gave up 7 bases; unmatched junction bases: 5. This CDR3 region has 14 residues. CDR3 nucleotides: TGTGCCAGCAGTTTGGACAGGGGGAAAAGTGGCTACACCTAC. It specifies CASSLDRGKSGYTY.

This clonotype was picked up a small number of times. This chain uses TRBV27 with TRBJ2-3, with no clear D. CDR3 length: 14 residues. V was shortened by 2 bases and J by 6 bases, with 12 bases between the two germline ends. Germline CDR1 and CDR2: MNHEY and SMNVEV (reference sequence). The CDR3 DNA is TGTGCCAGCAGTTTAACAATCAGTACCGATACGCAGTATTTT. It translates to CASSLTISTDTQYF.

This clonotype was counted at least ten times. The genes are TRBV12-5 and TRBJ2-3, with 13 nucleotides matching TRBD2. Germline loops: CDR1 LGHNT, CDR2 FRNRAP. J was trimmed by 5 bases and V by 6 bases; bases with no gene match: 17. The CDR3 covers 19 residues. The CDR3 is CASGKGLAGASYNRDTQYF. In DNA, the CDR3 is TGTGCTAGTGGGAAAGGACTAGCGGGGGCCTCTTACAATAGAGATACGCAGTATTTT.

This clonotype is labeled medium-sized. The chain recombines TRBV9 with TRBJ2-3; the D gene is possibly TRBD2 (6 bases). The V end was cut by 5 bases, the J end by 3 bases, with 19 bases between. This CDR3 is 16 amino acids long. Germline CDR1 is SGDLS and CDR2 is YYNGEE. The CDR3 here is CASSAERALFTDTQYF. For the CDR3, the DNA is TGTGCCAGCAGTGCCGAGCGGGCACTATTTACAGATACGCAGTATTTT.

This clonotype has ten or more counts. The chain couples TRBV7-9 to TRBJ2-1, with D tentatively TRBD1 or TRBD2 (5 bases each). V dropped 2 bases and J dropped 7 bases, with 15 bases sitting between them. This CDR3 is 15 amino acids long. The germline V gene encodes CDR1 SEHNR and CDR2 FQNEAQ (reference sequence). The CDR3 nucleotides are TGTGCCAGCAGCTTATGGGGGAGCAGGGAAAATGAGCAGTTCTTC. This translates into CASSLWGSRENEQFF.

This clonotype was observed many times. The conserved final phenylalanine or tryptophan is absent from the CDR3, which likely points to a read error. The chain recombines TRBV7-2 with TRBJ1-5, with 9 bases that match TRBD1. Germline V lookup: CDR1 SGHTA, CDR2 FQGNSA. V was clipped by 2 bases and J by 7 bases; unmatched bases: 6. The CDR3 has 15 amino acids. For the CDR3, the DNA is TGTGCCAGCAGCTTAAGGATGACAGGGGGACAGCCCCAGCATTCT. It specifies CASSLRMTGGQPQHS.

This clonotype is labeled as medium-sized. The CDR3 is CASSLFDARAGNEQFF. Written as DNA, the CDR3 is TGTGCCAGCAGCTTATTTGACGCTAGGGCTGGGAATGAGCAGTTCTTC. V usage is TRBV7-3 and J usage is TRBJ2-1; the D is unclear. The germline V gene encodes CDR1 SGHTA and CDR2 FQGTGA. V dropped 2 bases and J dropped 7 bases, with 18 bases sitting between them. The CDR3 is 16 residues long. Using reference TRBV7-3 and TRBJ2-1 for the parts outside the CDR3, the full variable domain is GAGVSQTPSNKVTEKGKYVELRCDPISGHTALYWYRQSLGQGPEFLIYFQGTGAADDSGLPNDRFFAVRPEGSVSTLKIQRTERGDSAVYLCASSLFDARAGNEQFFGPGTRLTVL.

This clonotype was counted ten times or more. The junction shows a germline mismatch at one end, possibly a read error. The chain carries TRBV7-9 and TRBJ1-5, with TRBD1 matching 11 bases. Germline CDR1 SEHNR, CDR2 FQNEAQ (reference sequence). The CDR3 runs 15 residues. CDR3 in DNA: TGTGCCGGCAGCCGGACAGGGGGCAATACTCAGCCCCAGCATTTT. Its protein is CAGSRTGGNTQPQHF.

This clonotype is medium-sized. The chain's CDR3 is CASSVGLNAYEQYF. DNA of the CDR3: TGCGCCAGCAGCGTAGGACTTAACGCCTACGAGCAGTACTTC. The chain recombines TRBV5-1 with TRBJ2-7, with D possibly being TRBD2 (5 bases). This CDR3 contains 14 residues. CDR1 is SGHRS, CDR2 YFSETQ, per germline. V lost 4 bases and J lost 2, with 13 bases in between.

Within the sample, this clonotype is medium-sized. V gene TRBV5-1 combines with J gene TRBJ2-7; 7 positions agree with TRBD1. Germline V lookup: CDR1 SGHRS, CDR2 YFSETQ. With 3 bases clipped from V and 1 base from J, the junction kept 7 bases outside the gene matches. The CDR3 has 15 residues. CDR3 sequence reads: CASSSRDSLSYEQYF. CDR3 sequence (DNA): TGCGCCAGCAGCTCAAGGGACAGCCTTTCCTACGAGCAGTACTTC. Full variable domain (rest looked up from reference TRBV5-1 and TRBJ2-7): KAGVTQTPRYLIKTRGQQVTLSCSPISGHRSVSWYQQTPGQGLQFLFEYFSETQRNKGNFPGRFSGRQFSNSRSEMNVSTLELGDSALYLCASSSRDSLSYEQYFGPGTRLTVT.

This clonotype was seen only a few times. The V and J genes are TRBV27 and TRBJ1-1; D perhaps matches TRBD1 (5 bases). Trimming left V 5 bases short and J 11 bases short, with 21 bases between. In germline, CDR1 is MNHEY, CDR2 SMNVEV (reference sequence). The CDR3 contains 14 residues. The CDR3 bases are TGTGCCAGCAGTGCGGAGGGGCATAATCTGGGGGCTTTCTTT. Translating it yields CASSAEGHNLGAFF.

This clonotype qualifies as medium-sized. The V call is TRBV4-1, the J call TRBJ1-2; 7 nucleotides align to TRBD1. This CDR3 is 16 amino acids long. V dropped 0 bases and J dropped 4; count of bases not matched to a gene: 8. Germline CDR1 MGHRA, CDR2 YSYEKL. Here the CDR3 reads CASSQEPEQGLYGYTF. The CDR3 nucleotides are TGCGCCAGCAGCCAAGAACCCGAACAGGGGCTCTATGGCTACACCTTC.

This clonotype was observed many times. The V call is TRBV6-6, the J call TRBJ2-2; 11 nucleotides line up with TRBD1. V gave up 0 bases and J gave up 4 bases; unmatched junction bases: 1. Germline values: CDR1 MNHNY, CDR2 SVGAGI (reference sequence). The CDR3 length is 16 residues. CDR3 DNA: TGTGCCAGCAGTTACTCGGACAGGGGGCGCACCGGGGAGCTGTTTTTT. Translation: CASSYSDRGRTGELFF.

By share, this clonotype counts as medium-sized. J is TRBJ2-7 and V is TRBV6-2 or TRBV6-3; TRBD2 matches 9 bases. The CDR3 contains 14 residues. Germline V gene data show CDR1 as MNHEY and CDR2 as SVGEGT. The V segment lost 2 bases and the J segment 6 bases; nucleotides outside the gene matches: 5. CDR3 bases: TGTGCCAGCAGTTACGCGGGAGGGCGTTTCGAGCAGTACTTC. Translating gives CASSYAGGRFEQYF.